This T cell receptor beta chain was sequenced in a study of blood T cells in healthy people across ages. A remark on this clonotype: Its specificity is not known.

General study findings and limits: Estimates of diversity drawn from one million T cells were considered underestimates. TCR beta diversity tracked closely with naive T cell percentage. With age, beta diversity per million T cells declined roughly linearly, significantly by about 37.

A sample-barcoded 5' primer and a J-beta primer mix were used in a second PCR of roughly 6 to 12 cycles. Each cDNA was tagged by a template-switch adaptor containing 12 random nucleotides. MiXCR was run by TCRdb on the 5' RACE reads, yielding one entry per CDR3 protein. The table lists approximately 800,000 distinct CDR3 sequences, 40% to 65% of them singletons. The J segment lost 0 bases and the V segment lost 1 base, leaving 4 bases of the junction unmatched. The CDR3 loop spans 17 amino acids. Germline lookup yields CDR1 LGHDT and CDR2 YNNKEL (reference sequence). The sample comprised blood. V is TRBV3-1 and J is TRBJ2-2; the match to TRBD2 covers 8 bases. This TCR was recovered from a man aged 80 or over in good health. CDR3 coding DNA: TGTGCCAGCAGCCAAGGAGCGGGGGTAACGAACACCGGGGAGCTGTTTTTT. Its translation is CASSQGAGVTNTGELFF.